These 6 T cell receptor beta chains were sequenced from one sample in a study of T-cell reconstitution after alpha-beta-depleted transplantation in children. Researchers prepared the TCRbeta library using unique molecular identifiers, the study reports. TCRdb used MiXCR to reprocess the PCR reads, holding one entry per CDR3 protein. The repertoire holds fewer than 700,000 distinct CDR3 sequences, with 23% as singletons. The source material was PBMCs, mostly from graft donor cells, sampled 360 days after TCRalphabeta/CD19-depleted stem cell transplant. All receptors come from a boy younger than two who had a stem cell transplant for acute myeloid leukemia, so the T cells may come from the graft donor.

For the CDR3, the DNA is TGCGCCAGCAAAACTAGCGATACCCAAGAGACCCAGTACTTC. Protein: CASKTSDTQETQYF. The gene calls are TRBV5-1 and TRBJ2-5, with 7 positions matching TRBD2. Germline V gene data show CDR1 as SGHRS and CDR2 as YFSETQ. The CDR3 runs to 14 residues. The junction had 6 bases not matched to a gene; V was cut back by 6 bases and J by 1 base.

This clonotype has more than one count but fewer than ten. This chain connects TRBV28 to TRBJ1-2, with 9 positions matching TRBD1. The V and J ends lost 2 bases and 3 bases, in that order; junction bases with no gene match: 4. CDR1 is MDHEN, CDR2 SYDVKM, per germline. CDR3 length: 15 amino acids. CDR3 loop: CASSLRDRDDYGYTF. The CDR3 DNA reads TGTGCCAGCAGTTTAAGGGACAGGGACGACTATGGCTACACCTTC.

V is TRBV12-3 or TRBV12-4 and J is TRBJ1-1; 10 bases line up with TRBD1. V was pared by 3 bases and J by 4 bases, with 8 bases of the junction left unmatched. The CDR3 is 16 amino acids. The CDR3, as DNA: TGTGCCAGCAGTTTTTATAGGCGGACAGGGGGCACTGAAGCTTTCTTT. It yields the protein CASSFYRRTGGTEAFF.

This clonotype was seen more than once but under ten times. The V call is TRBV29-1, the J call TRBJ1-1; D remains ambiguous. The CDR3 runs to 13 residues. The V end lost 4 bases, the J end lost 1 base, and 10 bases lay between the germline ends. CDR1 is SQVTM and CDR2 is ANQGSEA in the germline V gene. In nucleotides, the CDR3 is TGCAGCGTTGTAGGGCTCGCGAACACTGAAGCTTTCTTT. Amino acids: CSVVGLANTEAFF.

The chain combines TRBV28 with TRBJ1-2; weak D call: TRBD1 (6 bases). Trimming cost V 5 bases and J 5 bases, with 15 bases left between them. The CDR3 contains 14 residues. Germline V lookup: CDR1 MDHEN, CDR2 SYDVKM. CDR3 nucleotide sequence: TGTGCCAGCAGTCCTCCACAGGGCGGATATGGCTACACCTTC. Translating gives CASSPPQGGYGYTF.

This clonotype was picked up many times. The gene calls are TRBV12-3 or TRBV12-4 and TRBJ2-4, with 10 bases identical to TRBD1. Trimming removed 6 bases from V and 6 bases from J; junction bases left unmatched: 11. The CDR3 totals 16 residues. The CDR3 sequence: CASSSTWGQGSNIQYF. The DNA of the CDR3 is TGTGCCAGCAGCTCTACTTGGGGACAGGGGTCAAACATTCAGTACTTC.